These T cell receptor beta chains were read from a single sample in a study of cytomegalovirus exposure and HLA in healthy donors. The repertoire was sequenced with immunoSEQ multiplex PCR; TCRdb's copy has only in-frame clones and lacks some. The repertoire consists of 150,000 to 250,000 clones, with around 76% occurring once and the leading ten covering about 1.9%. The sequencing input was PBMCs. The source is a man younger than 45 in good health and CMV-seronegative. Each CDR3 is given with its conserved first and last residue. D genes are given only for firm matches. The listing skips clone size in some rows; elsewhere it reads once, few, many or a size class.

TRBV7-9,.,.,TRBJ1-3,TGTGCCAGCAGCTCCCCCTCGTACACCATATATTTT,CASSSPSYTIYF
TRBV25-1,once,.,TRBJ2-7,TGTGCCAGCAGTGACGCAGGGGCCTACGAGCAGTACTTC,CASSDAGAYEQYF
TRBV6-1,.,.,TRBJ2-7,TGTGCCAGCCTGGGGGCGGCCTACGAGCAGTACTTC,CASLGAAYEQYF
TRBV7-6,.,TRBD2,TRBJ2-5,TGTGCCAGCAGCTTAAGGGTAGCGGGAAACCAAGAGACCCAGTACTTC,CASSLRVAGNQETQYF
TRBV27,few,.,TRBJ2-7,TGTGCCAGCTCCTTCCGGGGGGCCCATACGCAGTACTTC,CASSFRGAHTQYF
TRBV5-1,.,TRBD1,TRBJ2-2,TGCGCCAGCAGCTTGATCGGACAGGGCTCCGGGGAGCTGTTTTTT,CASSLIGQGSGELFF
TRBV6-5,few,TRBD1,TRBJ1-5,TGTGCCAGCAGTTACGGACAGGGTCGAAATCAGCCCCAGCATTTT,CASSYGQGRNQPQHF
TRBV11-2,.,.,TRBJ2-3,TGTGCCAGCAGCATGTGGACAGCCTCCACAGATACGCAGTATTTT,CASSMWTASTDTQYF
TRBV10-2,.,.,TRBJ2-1,TGCGCCAGCAGTGGACTTACCCTCTCCTACAATGAGCAGTTCTTC,CASSGLTLSYNEQFF
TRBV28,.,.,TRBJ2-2,TGTGCCAGCAAACCGGTGGCCGGGGAGCTGTTTTTT,CASKPVAGELFF
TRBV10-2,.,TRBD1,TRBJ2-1,TGCGCCAGCAGAGACAGGGTAGTGCAGTTCTTC,CASRDRVVQFF
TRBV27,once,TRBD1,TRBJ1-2,TGTGCCAGCAGCACAGGGGGCGTCTATGGCTACACCTTC,CASSTGGVYGYTF
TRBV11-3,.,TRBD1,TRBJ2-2,TGTGCCAGCAGCCCCCGGGACAGGCACACCGGGGAGCTGTTTTTT,CASSPRDRHTGELFF
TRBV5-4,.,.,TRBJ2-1,TGTGCCAGCAGCTTGACTGGCAATGAGCAGTTCTTC,CASSLTGNEQFF
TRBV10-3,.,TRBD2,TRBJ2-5,TGTGCCATCAGTGAGTCAGGACTAGGTCTTCAAGAGACCCAGTACTTC,CAISESGLGLQETQYF
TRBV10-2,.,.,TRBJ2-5,TGCGCCAGCGGGAGTCAAGAGACCCAGTACTTC,CASGSQETQYF